These T cell receptor beta chains were read from a single sample in a study of T cell responses to AZD1222 COVID-19 vaccine. Only in-frame clones appear in the TCRdb table, and some are missing; sequencing was by immunoSEQ multiplex PCR. The data show under 80,000 clones, around 80% seen once. The sample here was peripheral blood, taken on day 0 of AZD1222 vaccination. These receptors were obtained from an adult in good health. Each CDR3 is given with its conserved first and last residue. Each record gives: J gene, clone size, V gene, D gene, CDR3 protein, CDR3 DNA. The D gene is left open where the match is weak. The size entry is marked missing in some rows and otherwise reads once, few, many or a size class.

>TRBJ2-5|once|TRBV28|.
CASSPATFQETQYF
TGTGCCAGCAGTCCTGCGACATTCCAAGAGACCCAGTACTTC
>TRBJ1-6|.|TRBV7-2|.
CASSLSSRGNNSPLHF
TGTGCCAGCAGCTTATCTTCCAGGGGTAATAATTCACCCCTCCACTTT
>TRBJ1-4|once|TRBV21-1|.
CASSRHRVRGEKLFF
TGTGCCAGCAGCAGACACAGGGTAAGAGGAGAAAAACTGTTTTTT
>TRBJ2-6|.|TRBV27|.
CASSGSPGLLAGANVLTF
TGTGCCAGCAGTGGCAGCCCGGGACTTCTCGCTGGGGCCAACGTCCTGACTTTC
>TRBJ1-3|few|TRBV19|.
CASGKFRAGNTIYF
TGTGCCAGTGGGAAATTCCGTGCGGGAAACACCATATATTTT
>TRBJ1-5|.|TRBV5-5|.
CASGSAASNQPQHF
TGTGCCAGCGGTTCCGCAGCTTCAAATCAGCCCCAGCATTTT
>TRBJ2-7|.|TRBV6-5|TRBD2
CASSPQTSGAYEQYF
TGTGCCAGCAGTCCCCAGACTAGCGGGGCCTACGAGCAGTACTTC
>TRBJ1-1|.|TRBV6-6|.
CASSTLVNTEAFF
TGTGCCAGCAGCACACTAGTGAACACTGAAGCTTTCTTT
>TRBJ2-5|.|TRBV7-7|TRBD2
CASSLGLAGGETQYF
TGTGCTAGCAGCCTGGGACTAGCGGGAGGGGAGACCCAGTACTTC
>TRBJ2-4|.|TRBV28|.
CASRTGGTSKAKNIQYF
TGTGCCAGCAGGACTGGGGGGACGTCGAAAGCCAAAAACATTCAGTACTTC
>TRBJ2-3|.|TRBV4-3|.
CASSQLGGDGSDTQYF
TGCGCCAGCAGCCAATTGGGGGGAGATGGTTCAGATACGCAGTATTTT
>TRBJ2-1|.|TRBV2|TRBD2
CASSVGLAGEQFF
TGTGCCAGCAGTGTTGGACTAGCGGGAGAGCAGTTCTTC
>TRBJ2-1|once|TRBV23-1|TRBD2
CASSQRTSGIYNEQFF
TGCGCCAGCAGTCAAAGGACTAGCGGGATCTACAATGAGCAGTTCTTC
>TRBJ2-3|.|TRBV30|.
CAWKNVPGPSTDTQYF
TGTGCCTGGAAAAATGTACCGGGACCTAGCACAGATACGCAGTATTTT
>TRBJ1-6|.|TRBV27|TRBD1
CASSSMTGWASPLHF
TGTGCCAGCAGTTCCATGACAGGGTGGGCTTCACCCCTCCACTTT
>TRBJ1-1|.|TRBV28|.
CASSLHDNAFRAFF
TGTGCCAGCAGTTTACACGACAATGCCTTTAGAGCTTTCTTT
>TRBJ2-7|few|TRBV29-1|TRBD2
CSVETSGSRYEQYF
TGCAGCGTGGAGACTAGCGGGAGTCGGTACGAGCAGTACTTC